Presented here are 13 T cell receptor beta chains from one specimen sequenced in a study of T cell changes during pregnancy in multiple sclerosis. Data came from immunoSEQ multiplex PCR; TCRdb stores just in-frame clones and leaves some out. The table has about 43,000 clones, approximately 88% seen once; the top ten hold 5.2%. The sample in question was peripheral blood, obtained in the first trimester of pregnancy. These receptors originate from a female donor in good health, enrolled as a control in a pregnancy study.

This clone was found once. The chain employs TRBV29-1 and TRBJ2-5, with 7 bases identical to TRBD1. Germline V gene data show CDR1 as SQVTM and CDR2 as ANQGSEA. Unmatched junction bases numbered 6, after V lost 3 bases and J lost 5 bases. The CDR3 loop spans 13 amino acids. The DNA of the CDR3 is TGCAGCGTTGAGAGTCAGGGGGTGGAGACCCAGTACTTC. It codes for CSVESQGVETQYF.

CDR3 amino acids: CAGDPGTSGTNEQFF. In DNA, the CDR3 is TGTGCCGGAGACCCGGGGACTAGCGGGACAAATGAGCAGTTCTTC. The chain links TRBV2 to TRBJ2-1; 13 bases are a match to TRBD2. Germline loops: CDR1 SNHLY, CDR2 FYNNEI. Unmatched junction bases numbered 11, after V lost 11 bases and J lost 7 bases. CDR3 length: 15 residues.

This clone was seen only once. The chain employs TRBV9 and TRBJ2-3, with D perhaps matching TRBD1 (5 bases). Germline V gene sequence: CDR1 SGDLS, CDR2 YYNGEE. The CDR3 has 17 amino acids. Deletions cut 1 base from V and 2 bases from J, with 17 bases between. CDR3 nucleotide sequence: TGTGCCAGCAGCGTAAGGGGTAAAGAAGGAATCACAGATACGCAGTATTTT. It specifies CASSVRGKEGITDTQYF.

The gene calls are TRBV10-3 and TRBJ2-5, with D uncertain. Trimming left V 3 bases short and J 4 bases short, with 3 bases between. Per germline, CDR1 ENHRY and CDR2 SYGVKD. This CDR3 has 11 amino acids. DNA of the CDR3: TGTGCCATCAGTGACCGAGAGACCCAGTACTTC. It codes for CAISDRETQYF.

J is TRBJ1-2 and V is TRBV5-1, with 8 positions matching TRBD1. CDR1 and CDR2 from the germline V gene are SGHRS and YFSETQ. V lost 4 bases, J lost 6 bases, and 11 bases stayed unmatched. The length of the CDR3 is 15 residues. As DNA, the CDR3 is TGCGCCAGCAGCGCCGGAGACAGGGGTACGAATGGCTACACCTTC. It codes for CASSAGDRGTNGYTF. Looking up the rest from reference TRBV5-1 and TRBJ1-2 gives the full variable domain: KAGVTQTPRYLIKTRGQQVTLSCSPISGHRSVSWYQQTPGQGLQFLFEYFSETQRNKGNFPGRFSGRQFSNSRSEMNVSTLELGDSALYLCASSAGDRGTNGYTFGSGTRLTVV.

The rearrangement uses TRBV18 and TRBJ1-5; the D is unclear. Trimming pared 3 bases from V and 3 bases from J, leaving 9 bases between. The CDR3 runs 14 residues. CDR1 KGHSH and CDR2 LQKENI come from the germline V gene. The CDR3 DNA follows: TGTGCCAGCTCACCGAACAGTGCCAATCAGCCCCAGCATTTT. It codes for CASSPNSANQPQHF.

V usage is TRBV4-3 and J usage is TRBJ2-3, with a possible D match to TRBD2 (6 bases). V was cut by 0 bases and J by 0 bases, with 13 bases left in between. Per germline, CDR1 LGHNA and CDR2 YSLEER. The CDR3 spans 17 residues. The CDR3 DNA follows: TGCGCCAGCAGCCAAGATCGTACGGGGACTAGCACAGATACGCAGTATTTT. This gives the protein CASSQDRTGTSTDTQYF.

The chain couples TRBV28 to TRBJ1-2; D is possibly TRBD1 (5 bases). V was pared by 5 bases and J by 14 bases, with 21 bases between. CDR1 MDHEN and CDR2 SYDVKM come from the germline V gene. CDR3 length: 13 residues. CDR3 bases: TGTGCCAGCAGTCCACGACGGACACCCCTGGAAACCTTC. Amino acid sequence: CASSPRRTPLETF.

V gene TRBV27 combines with J gene TRBJ2-7; TRBD2 might be the D (5 bases). V was trimmed by 5 bases and J by 5 bases, leaving 16 bases between them. The CDR3 spans 14 residues. CDR1 MNHEY and CDR2 SMNVEV come from the germline V gene (reference sequence). DNA of the CDR3: TGTGCCAGCAGTCCCCTTCCACGGGGAGACGAGCAGTACTTC. As protein: CASSPLPRGDEQYF.

The rearrangement links TRBV4-1 to TRBJ1-5; D is unclear. The ends were cut back, 0 bases at V and 4 bases at J, with 13 bases in the middle. Germline CDR1 reads MGHRA; CDR2 reads YSYEKL. There are 16 residues in the CDR3. The CDR3, as DNA: TGCGCCAGCAGCCAAGAGGGTGCGGCTAGAAATCAGCCCCAGCATTTT. As protein: CASSQEGAARNQPQHF.

The chain couples TRBV18 to TRBJ2-6, with 8 bases fitting TRBD1. Trimming took 3 bases from V and 2 from J; bases not matched to a gene: 6. CDR3 length: 17 residues. Germline CDR1 is KGHSH and CDR2 is LQKENI. The CDR3: CASSPGQGSPGANVLTF. CDR3 nucleotide sequence: TGTGCCAGCTCACCCGGACAGGGATCGCCTGGGGCCAACGTCCTGACTTTC.

This chain links TRBV7-6 with TRBJ1-4, with 10 bases identical to TRBD1. Germline CDR1 and CDR2: SGHVS and FNYEAQ. The V gene end was trimmed by 5 bases and the J gene end by 6 bases; junction bases not matched to a gene: 6. The CDR3 extends over 15 amino acids. The CDR3 bases are TGTGCCAGCAGCCCCCGGACAGGGGGGGATGAAAAACTGTTTTTT. Its translation: CASSPRTGGDEKLFF.

The chain has TRBV28 and TRBJ2-3, with 7 bases that match TRBD2. CDR1 is MDHEN, CDR2 SYDVKM, per germline. V lost 3 bases to trimming and J lost 6 bases; unmatched junction nucleotides: 9. There are 15 residues in the CDR3. The chain's CDR3 is CASSFRVSGHDTQYF. CDR3 DNA sequence: TGTGCCAGCAGTTTTAGGGTTAGCGGGCACGATACGCAGTATTTT.